The next 20 T cell receptor beta chains were all read from a single sample in a study of neurological immune-mediated disorders. TCRdb called the 5' RACE reads again in MiXCR, with one record for every CDR3 protein. The sample records around 76,000 distinct CDR3 sequences, about 9.4% being singletons. The time point was: longitudinal time-point 1 (baseline). Material for sequencing was PBMCs. These receptors originate from a man aged 25 to 40 in good health.

The sample holds many counts of this clonotype. A junction boundary mismatches the germline segment, possibly from a read error. The J gene is TRBJ2-2, the V gene TRBV20-1; TRBD1 might be the D (5 bases). Germline-derived CDR1 and CDR2 are DFQATT and SNEGSKA (reference sequence). CDR3 length: 11 residues. This chain's CDR3 is CSGIGAGELFF. For the CDR3, the DNA is TGTTCAGGGATTGGTGCCGGGGAGCTGTTTTTT.

This clonotype was recorded a few times. V is TRBV6-5 and J is TRBJ1-4; D ambiguous. Trimming shortened V by 10 bases and J by 6 bases, and 12 bases separated the two germline ends. This CDR3 comprises 12 residues. The germline CDR1 and CDR2 sequences are MNHEY and SVGAGI. This CDR3 reads CATWDGYEKLFF. CDR3 nucleotides: TGTGCCACTTGGGATGGGTATGAAAAACTGTTTTTT.

This clonotype was counted ten times or more. This chain links TRBV5-1 with TRBJ1-1; 9 nucleotides align to TRBD1. V dropped 0 bases and J dropped 2; count of bases not matched to a gene: 5. Germline V gene lookup returns CDR1 SGHRS and CDR2 YFSETQ. The CDR3 spans 16 residues. The DNA of the CDR3 is TGCGCCAGCAGCTTGGTTCCGACAGGGGGTAACACTGAAGCTTTCTTT. It specifies CASSLVPTGGNTEAFF. Combining the CDR3 with reference TRBV5-1 and TRBJ1-1 gives the whole variable domain KAGVTQTPRYLIKTRGQQVTLSCSPISGHRSVSWYQQTPGQGLQFLFEYFSETQRNKGNFPGRFSGRQFSNSRSEMNVSTLELGDSALYLCASSLVPTGGNTEAFFGQGTRLTVV.

This clonotype was seen at least ten times. The CDR3 nucleotides read TGTGCCAGCAGCTTCGGGGATCTCGAGCAGTACTTC. This encodes CASSFGDLEQYF. The genes are TRBV7-9 and TRBJ2-7, with D possibly TRBD2 on 5 matching bases. Per the germline V gene, CDR1 is SEHNR and CDR2 is FQNEAQ (reference sequence). Trimming took 3 bases from V and 6 from J, leaving 9 bases between them. The CDR3 consists of 12 residues.

This clonotype was seen repeatedly, ten times or more. The chain carries TRBV5-1 and TRBJ2-1; 8 positions match TRBD1. V shed 4 bases and J 4 bases; nucleotides not matched to a gene: 4. CDR1 is SGHRS, CDR2 YFSETQ, per germline. The length of the CDR3 is 14 residues. CDR3 loop: CASSRGQGYNEQFF. The CDR3 nucleotides are TGCGCCAGCAGCCGAGGACAGGGTTACAATGAGCAGTTCTTC. The full variable domain, completed using reference TRBV5-1 and TRBJ2-1, is KAGVTQTPRYLIKTRGQQVTLSCSPISGHRSVSWYQQTPGQGLQFLFEYFSETQRNKGNFPGRFSGRQFSNSRSEMNVSTLELGDSALYLCASSRGQGYNEQFFGPGTRLTVL.

This clonotype was picked up many times. The chain uses TRBV12-3 or TRBV12-4 and TRBJ2-1; D is uncertain. Trimming took off 3 bases at V and 5 bases at J, with 11 bases between the two ends. The CDR3 is made up of 14 amino acids. CDR3: CASSFSRIDNEQFF. CDR3 DNA sequence: TGTGCCAGCAGTTTTTCCCGCATAGACAATGAGCAGTTCTTC.

On this clonotype itself: This clone may be a read error of a much larger clone one base away. The V and J genes are TRBV5-1 and TRBJ1-1; D uncertain. Germline V gene data show CDR1 as SGHRS and CDR2 as YFSETQ. Trimming removed 0 bases at V and 1 base at J, with 10 bases between. CDR3 length: 15 amino acids. In DNA, the CDR3 is TGCGCCAGCAGCTTGGTTGTGCTGGGGAACACTGAAGCTTTCTTT. Protein sequence: CASSLVVLGNTEAFF.

This clonotype was counted at least ten times. The chain is built from TRBV5-6 and TRBJ1-2, with 7 bases that match TRBD1. This CDR3 has 16 residues. The V segment lost 1 base and the J segment 4 bases; nucleotides outside the gene matches: 10. Germline V lookup: CDR1 SGHDT, CDR2 YYEEEE. The CDR3: CASSLFGQDDVYGYTF. For the CDR3, the DNA is TGTGCCAGCAGCTTGTTTGGACAGGATGATGTCTATGGCTACACCTTC.

This clonotype was detected many times. V gene TRBV4-2 combines with J gene TRBJ2-7, with 7 bases matching TRBD2. Germline loops: CDR1 LGHNA, CDR2 YNFKEQ. Germline trimming cut 1 base from V and 2 bases from J; bases unmatched to any gene: 8. The CDR3 runs 16 residues. For the CDR3, the DNA is TGTGCCAGCAGCCAAGCCACTGCTAGCGGAGCCTACGAGCAGTACTTC. Translation: CASSQATASGAYEQYF.

This clonotype was detected many times. The chain couples TRBV6-1 to TRBJ1-2; tentatively, D is TRBD1 (5 bases). Deletions cut 2 bases from V and 0 bases from J, with 13 bases between. The CDR3 has 16 residues. Germline V gene data show CDR1 as MNHNS and CDR2 as SASEGT. CDR3 in amino acids: CASSELTGPANYGYTF. In DNA form, the CDR3 reads TGTGCCAGCAGTGAACTCACGGGACCAGCTAACTATGGCTACACCTTC.

This clonotype occurred a few times. The V and J genes are TRBV7-2 and TRBJ2-1, with 8 bases matching TRBD2. The CDR3 is 15 residues long. In germline, CDR1 is SGHTA, CDR2 FQGNSA. J lost 7 bases, V lost 3 bases, and 8 bases had no gene match. The CDR3 reads CASSFVPGLGNEQFF. The CDR3 DNA reads as TGTGCCAGCAGCTTTGTCCCGGGACTAGGGAATGAGCAGTTCTTC.

This clonotype was counted ten times or more. The chain has TRBV6-5 and TRBJ1-2; perhaps TRBD1 as D (6 bases). The CDR3 runs to 16 residues. The V and J ends lost 6 bases and 4 bases respectively, with 21 bases between them. CDR1 is MNHEY and CDR2 is SVGAGI in the germline V gene. The CDR3 DNA reads as TGTGCCAGCAGGAAGGGGGGCTCCGGCGAAACCTATGGCTACACCTTC. Amino acid sequence: CASRKGGSGETYGYTF.

The count of this clonotype is one. This may be a read error: a much more frequent sequence differs by one nucleotide. J is TRBJ1-1 and V is TRBV19; 10 bases fit TRBD1. Germline V lookup: CDR1 LNHDA, CDR2 SQIVND (reference sequence). The CDR3 is 14 amino acids. The CDR3 DNA follows: TGTGCCGGTAGTACGGGACAGGGGCCCACTGAAGCTTTCTTT. Encoded protein: CAGSTGQGPTEAFF.

This clonotype was detected ten times or more. This rearrangement joins TRBV27 to TRBJ2-7; 9 nucleotides match TRBD2. This CDR3 has 15 amino acids. J lost 3 bases, V lost 5 bases, and 8 bases had no gene match. Germline lookup yields CDR1 MNHEY and CDR2 SMNVEV (reference sequence). The CDR3 reads CASSMREGANYEQYF. The CDR3 region has the DNA TGTGCCAGCAGTATGCGGGAGGGCGCCAACTACGAGCAGTACTTC.

This clonotype was seen many times. The CDR3 DNA follows: TGTGCCAGCAGCAGGATGACCGGGGAGCTGTTTTTT. It codes for CASSRMTGELFF. This rearrangement joins TRBV3-1 to TRBJ2-2; no definite D call. The CDR3 is 12 residues long. CDR1 and CDR2 (germline): LGHDT, YNNKEL (reference sequence). V dropped 5 bases and J dropped 5 bases, with 6 bases sitting between them. Together with reference TRBV3-1 and TRBJ2-2, the CDR3 gives the full variable domain: DTAVSQTPKYLVTQMGNDKSIKCEQNLGHDTMYWYKQDSKKFLKIMFSYNNKELIINETVPNRFSPKSPDKAHLNLHINSLELGDSAVYFCASSRMTGELFFGEGSRLTVL.

Details on this clonotype: The CDR3 does not close with the conserved phenylalanine or tryptophan, likely indicating a read error. The V gene is TRBV6-6, the J gene TRBJ1-1; D gene ambiguous. This CDR3 has 13 amino acids. The germline V gene has CDR1 MNHNY and CDR2 SVGAGI (reference sequence). Trimming cost V 5 bases and J 1 base, with 8 bases left between them. The CDR3, as DNA: TGTGCCAGCAGTATCGACGGGAACACTGAAGCTTTCTCT. Amino acid sequence: CASSIDGNTEAFS.

This clonotype was seen at least ten times. The chain uses TRBV5-1 and TRBJ2-1; D gene uncertain. This CDR3 has 16 residues. The germline V and J ends were trimmed by 0 bases and 6 bases, with 16 bases remaining between them. Germline CDR1 reads SGHRS; CDR2 reads YFSETQ. CDR3 region: CASSLGGNFQGNEQFF. The CDR3 nucleotides read TGCGCCAGCAGCTTGGGTGGGAACTTTCAAGGCAATGAGCAGTTCTTC. Together with reference TRBV5-1 and TRBJ2-1, the CDR3 gives the full variable domain: KAGVTQTPRYLIKTRGQQVTLSCSPISGHRSVSWYQQTPGQGLQFLFEYFSETQRNKGNFPGRFSGRQFSNSRSEMNVSTLELGDSALYLCASSLGGNFQGNEQFFGPGTRLTVL.

This clonotype was counted at least ten times. The CDR3 sequence: CSAERGNTIYF. In nucleotides, the CDR3 is TGCAGCGCGGAAAGGGGTAACACCATATATTTT. The chain employs TRBV29-1 and TRBJ1-3, with a possible D match to TRBD1 (5 bases). CDR3 length: 11 residues. The ends were cut back, 7 bases at V and 7 bases at J, with 11 bases in the middle. CDR1 SQVTM and CDR2 ANQGSEA come from the germline V gene.

This clonotype was seen repeatedly, ten times or more. The rearrangement links TRBV5-1 to TRBJ2-3; 8 bases agree with TRBD2. Germline V gene sequence: CDR1 SGHRS, CDR2 YFSETQ. The CDR3 length is 14 residues. Germline trimming cut 7 bases from V and 0 bases from J; bases unmatched to any gene: 4. CDR3 DNA sequence: TGCGCCAGCCGTCGGGAGGGGAGCACAGATACGCAGTATTTT. It codes for CASRREGSTDTQYF.

This clonotype was counted ten times or more. V is TRBV5-1 and J is TRBJ1-4; the D is unclear. The CDR3 spans 14 residues. CDR1 is SGHRS and CDR2 is YFSETQ in the germline V gene. Trimming left V 1 base short and J 0 bases short, with 4 bases between. CDR3 region: CASSLSTTNEKLFF. In DNA, the CDR3 is TGCGCCAGCAGCTTGTCAACAACTAATGAAAAACTGTTTTTT.